Listed below are T cell receptor beta chains from one sample, sequenced in a study of early T cells in non-severe SARS-CoV-2 infection. One entry per CDR3 protein results from TCRdb running MiXCR on the 5' RACE reads. The sample shows about 77,000 distinct CDR3 sequences, around 12% of them seen only once. Sequencing used whole blood, obtained at baseline. The receptors were sampled from an adult who was a healthcare worker with PCR-confirmed SARS-CoV-2 infection or an uninfected control (not recorded which). The donor label of this sample is uncertain. The CDR3 runs from the conserved cysteine through the conserved F or W. The order of the fields is CDR3 protein, CDR3 DNA, clone size, J gene, V gene, D gene. The D gene is left open where the match is weak. The listing skips clone size in some rows; elsewhere it reads once, few, many or a size class.

cdr3_aa: CASSSPQGRLHF; cdr3_nt: TGTGCCAGCAGCTCCCCCCAGGGGCGCCTGCATTTT; clone_size: many; j_call: TRBJ1-5; v_call: TRBV11-2; d_call: NA
cdr3_aa: CASSRSTNEKLFF; cdr3_nt: TGTGCCAGCAGTCGATCAACTAATGAAAAACTGTTTTTT; clone_size: NA; j_call: TRBJ1-4; v_call: TRBV6-5; d_call: NA
cdr3_aa: CASSERRLMGDTQYF; cdr3_nt: TGTGCCAGCAGTGAAAGGAGGCTGATGGGAGATACGCAGTATTTT; clone_size: NA; j_call: TRBJ2-3; v_call: TRBV2; d_call: NA
cdr3_aa: CASSVGSASDTDTQYF; cdr3_nt: TGTGCCAGCAGCGTAGGGTCCGCTAGCGATACAGATACGCAGTATTTT; clone_size: many; j_call: TRBJ2-3; v_call: TRBV9; d_call: NA
cdr3_aa: CASSQHTGHGYTF; cdr3_nt: TGTGCCAGCAGCCAACACACAGGACATGGCTACACCTTC; clone_size: many; j_call: TRBJ1-2; v_call: TRBV3-1; d_call: NA
cdr3_aa: CASSFGSGTEAFF; cdr3_nt: NA; clone_size: NA; j_call: TRBJ1-1; v_call: TRBV12-3/TRBV12-4; d_call: NA
cdr3_aa: CASSEDRGQPQHF; cdr3_nt: TGTGCCAGCAGTGAAGACAGGGGTCAGCCCCAGCATTTT; clone_size: many; j_call: TRBJ1-5; v_call: TRBV2; d_call: TRBD1
cdr3_aa: CASSLHNRTGGLTEAFF; cdr3_nt: TGTGCCAGCAGTTTACACAACAGGACAGGGGGCCTCACTGAAGCTTTCTTT; clone_size: few; j_call: TRBJ1-1; v_call: TRBV27; d_call: TRBD1
cdr3_aa: CASRRQGADYEQYF; cdr3_nt: TGTGCCAGCAGGCGACAGGGGGCGGACTACGAGCAGTACTTC; clone_size: NA; j_call: TRBJ2-7; v_call: TRBV12-3/TRBV12-4; d_call: TRBD1
cdr3_aa: CASSLSLYYFGELFF; cdr3_nt: TGTGCCAGCAGTCTCTCGCTTTACTACTTCGGGGAGCTGTTTTTT; clone_size: NA; j_call: TRBJ2-2; v_call: TRBV6-2/TRBV6-3; d_call: NA
cdr3_aa: CASSGEGLSEAQYF; cdr3_nt: TGTGCCAGCAGCGGAGAGGGGCTTAGCGAGGCCCAGTACTTC; clone_size: NA; j_call: TRBJ2-5; v_call: TRBV9; d_call: NA
cdr3_aa: CSAPTRDYNEQFF; cdr3_nt: TGCAGCGCTCCAACCCGAGACTACAATGAGCAGTTCTTC; clone_size: few; j_call: TRBJ2-1; v_call: TRBV29-1; d_call: NA
cdr3_aa: CATSRGQNGDEQYF; cdr3_nt: TGTGCCACCAGCAGAGGCCAAAATGGGGACGAGCAGTACTTC; clone_size: few; j_call: TRBJ2-7; v_call: TRBV15; d_call: NA
cdr3_aa: CASSEGQGEAFF; cdr3_nt: TGTGCCAGCAGCGAAGGACAGGGCGAAGCTTTCTTT; clone_size: many; j_call: TRBJ1-1; v_call: TRBV7-3; d_call: TRBD1
cdr3_aa: CSARYARTGGRSDEQFF; cdr3_nt: TGCAGTGCTAGATACGCCCGGACAGGGGGTAGGTCCGATGAGCAGTTCTTC; clone_size: NA; j_call: TRBJ2-1; v_call: TRBV20-1; d_call: TRBD1
cdr3_aa: CASSQEVAVTLNTGELFF; cdr3_nt: TGCGCCAGCAGCCAAGAGGTCGCCGTGACTTTGAACACCGGGGAGCTGTTTTTT; clone_size: few; j_call: TRBJ2-2; v_call: TRBV4-3; d_call: NA
cdr3_aa: CSARVPTTGNTGELFF; cdr3_nt: TGCAGTGCTAGAGTTCCGACCACCGGGAACACCGGGGAGCTGTTTTTT; clone_size: NA; j_call: TRBJ2-2; v_call: TRBV20-1; d_call: NA
cdr3_aa: CSARQGLAPYNEQFF; cdr3_nt: TGCAGCGCCCGACAGGGGTTGGCCCCCTACAATGAGCAGTTCTTC; clone_size: NA; j_call: TRBJ2-1; v_call: TRBV29-1; d_call: TRBD1
cdr3_aa: CSAQRGGKSYEQYF; cdr3_nt: TGCAGTGCTCAAAGGGGCGGGAAATCCTACGAGCAGTACTTC; clone_size: NA; j_call: TRBJ2-7; v_call: TRBV20-1; d_call: NA
cdr3_aa: CSARRGPQETQYF; cdr3_nt: TGCAGTGCTCGGCGGGGCCCCCAAGAGACCCAGTACTTC; clone_size: many; j_call: TRBJ2-5; v_call: TRBV20-1; d_call: NA
cdr3_aa: CASSLEPNGELFF; cdr3_nt: TGTGCCAGCAGCTTGGAACCGAACGGGGAGCTGTTTTTT; clone_size: NA; j_call: TRBJ2-2; v_call: TRBV5-5; d_call: NA
cdr3_aa: CASSFKQGGETQYF; cdr3_nt: TGTGCCAGCAGTTTTAAACAGGGAGGAGAGACCCAGTACTTC; clone_size: many; j_call: TRBJ2-5; v_call: TRBV28; d_call: NA
cdr3_aa: CVSLLELGDTEAFF; cdr3_nt: TGTGTCAGTCTGCTAGAACTAGGGGACACTGAAGCTTTCTTT; clone_size: few; j_call: TRBJ1-1; v_call: TRBV11-2; d_call: NA
cdr3_aa: CASSSIPKEPQHF; cdr3_nt: TGCGCCAGCAGCTCCATTCCCAAGGAGCCCCAGCATTTT; clone_size: many; j_call: TRBJ1-5; v_call: TRBV5-1; d_call: NA
cdr3_aa: CASSLPRKGVGSDTQYF; cdr3_nt: TGTGCCAGCAGCTTACCTAGGAAGGGGGTAGGATCAGATACGCAGTATTTT; clone_size: NA; j_call: TRBJ2-3; v_call: TRBV7-8; d_call: NA
cdr3_aa: CATSDPTGVYTF; cdr3_nt: TGTGCCACCAGTGACCCGACCGGGGTCTACACCTTC; clone_size: few; j_call: TRBJ1-2; v_call: TRBV24-1; d_call: NA
cdr3_aa: CASSPGFSYEQYF; cdr3_nt: TGCGCCAGCAGCCCCGGGTTCTCCTACGAGCAGTACTTC; clone_size: few; j_call: TRBJ2-7; v_call: TRBV4-1; d_call: NA
cdr3_aa: CASSPGTSNGYTF; cdr3_nt: TGTGCCAGCAGCCCCGGGACATCCAATGGCTACACCTTC; clone_size: NA; j_call: TRBJ1-2; v_call: TRBV3-1; d_call: NA
cdr3_aa: CASSLERGNTGELFF; cdr3_nt: TGTGCCAGCAGCTTAGAGCGGGGAAACACCGGGGAGCTGTTTTTT; clone_size: NA; j_call: TRBJ2-2; v_call: TRBV7-6; d_call: TRBD2
cdr3_aa: CASSPQRARISYEQYF; cdr3_nt: TGTGCCAGCAGCCCCCAGCGGGCACGCATCTCCTACGAGCAGTACTTC; clone_size: many; j_call: TRBJ2-7; v_call: TRBV7-8; d_call: NA
cdr3_aa: CASSVRGMGNSPLHF; cdr3_nt: TGTGCCAGCAGCGTGAGGGGAATGGGGAATTCACCCCTCCACTTT; clone_size: NA; j_call: TRBJ1-6; v_call: TRBV9; d_call: NA
cdr3_aa: CASSLFGDLNTEAFF; cdr3_nt: TGTGCCAGCAGTTTATTCGGGGACTTGAACACTGAAGCTTTCTTT; clone_size: NA; j_call: TRBJ1-1; v_call: TRBV12-3/TRBV12-4; d_call: NA
cdr3_aa: CASSLTGDDSPLHF; cdr3_nt: TGTGCCAGCAGCTTGACAGGAGATGATTCACCCCTCCACTTT; clone_size: NA; j_call: TRBJ1-6; v_call: TRBV5-5; d_call: NA
cdr3_aa: CASRRQGAPYEQYF; cdr3_nt: TGTGCCAGCAGGCGCCAGGGGGCCCCCTACGAGCAGTACTTC; clone_size: NA; j_call: TRBJ2-7; v_call: TRBV12-3/TRBV12-4; d_call: TRBD1
cdr3_aa: CASSVEPLWGQKLFF; cdr3_nt: TGTGCCAGCAGCGTAGAACCCTTATGGGGGCAGAAACTGTTTTTT; clone_size: few; j_call: TRBJ1-4; v_call: TRBV9; d_call: NA
cdr3_aa: CASSLAGIPLGNIQYF; cdr3_nt: TGCGCCAGCAGCTTGGCAGGGATTCCCTTGGGAAACATTCAGTACTTC; clone_size: many; j_call: TRBJ2-4; v_call: TRBV5-1; d_call: NA
cdr3_aa: CSVGVGSRWSNTEAFF; cdr3_nt: TGCAGCGTCGGAGTAGGGTCGAGATGGTCGAACACTGAAGCTTTCTTT; clone_size: many; j_call: TRBJ1-1; v_call: TRBV29-1; d_call: NA
cdr3_aa: CASSLEFSGRENTQYF; cdr3_nt: TGTGCCAGCAGCTTAGAGTTTAGCGGGAGGGAAAATACGCAGTATTTT; clone_size: NA; j_call: TRBJ2-3; v_call: TRBV11-2; d_call: TRBD2
cdr3_aa: CASSFRYTQYF; cdr3_nt: TGTGCCAGCAGTTTTAGGTATACCCAGTACTTC; clone_size: NA; j_call: TRBJ2-5; v_call: TRBV27; d_call: NA
cdr3_aa: CAISPHSGREQYF; cdr3_nt: TGTGCCATCAGTCCTCATAGTGGGAGGGAGCAGTACTTC; clone_size: NA; j_call: TRBJ2-7; v_call: TRBV10-3; d_call: NA
cdr3_aa: CASSLTVMNTEAFF; cdr3_nt: TGTGCCAGCAGTTTGACGGTAATGAACACTGAAGCTTTCTTT; clone_size: few; j_call: TRBJ1-1; v_call: TRBV12-3/TRBV12-4; d_call: NA
cdr3_aa: CASSRTSGYNEQFF; cdr3_nt: TGCGCCAGCAGCAGGACTAGCGGTTACAATGAGCAGTTCTTC; clone_size: many; j_call: TRBJ2-1; v_call: TRBV10-2; d_call: TRBD2
cdr3_aa: CASSESTTSSDEQFF; cdr3_nt: TGTGCCAGCAGTGAATCGACTACCTCCTCGGATGAGCAGTTCTTC; clone_size: NA; j_call: TRBJ2-1; v_call: TRBV25-1; d_call: NA
cdr3_aa: CASSFQTNTEAFF; cdr3_nt: TGCGCCAGCAGCTTCCAAACGAACACTGAAGCTTTCTTT; clone_size: NA; j_call: TRBJ1-1; v_call: TRBV5-1; d_call: NA
cdr3_aa: CSARRAASYNEQFF; cdr3_nt: TGCAGTGCTAGAAGAGCGGCCTCCTACAATGAGCAGTTCTTC; clone_size: many; j_call: TRBJ2-1; v_call: TRBV20-1; d_call: NA